The 14 T cell receptor beta chains below all came from one sample that was sequenced in a study of radiotherapy plus CTLA-4 blockade in lung cancer. Repertoires were generated with immunoSEQ multiplex PCR, while TCRdb's copy carries only in-frame clones and drops some. In the table there are about 39,000 clones, just under 80% of which are singletons. The sequences come from peripheral blood, collected from a patient treated with radiotherapy plus ipilimumab. The receptors here all came from a human donor with non-small cell lung cancer that progressed on radiotherapy plus ipilimumab.

The CDR3 here is CASSVGSGGSDETQYF. For the CDR3, the DNA is TGTGCCAGCAGCGTAGGTAGCGGGGGGTCGGATGAGACCCAGTACTTC. The chain joins TRBV9 to TRBJ2-5, with 10 nucleotides matching TRBD2. Germline V gives CDR1 SGDLS, CDR2 YYNGEE. The CDR3 contains 16 residues. With V trimmed by 0 bases and J by 5 bases, 7 bases remained unmatched.

The chain employs TRBV6-5 and TRBJ1-2, with D possibly being TRBD1 (5 bases). Deletions cut 6 bases from V and 4 bases from J, with 12 bases between. CDR3 length: 13 residues. CDR1 is MNHEY, CDR2 SVGAGI, per germline. The chain's CDR3 is CASSLSGAYGYTF. CDR3 DNA sequence: TGTGCCAGCAGCCTCAGTGGGGCCTATGGCTACACCTTC.

The chain combines TRBV19 with TRBJ1-5; 7 positions agree with TRBD1. There are 14 residues in the CDR3. Germline V gene data show CDR1 as LNHDA and CDR2 as SQIVND (reference sequence). With V trimmed by 9 bases and J by 7 bases, 12 bases remained unmatched. CDR3: CASQQGQTRQPQHF. CDR3 nucleotide sequence: TGTGCCAGCCAACAGGGGCAAACACGGCAGCCCCAGCATTTT.

The rearrangement links TRBV7-2 to TRBJ2-3; 8 positions agree with TRBD2. This CDR3 has 14 amino acids. Germline lookup yields CDR1 SGHTA and CDR2 FQGNSA. After removal of 1 base from V and 7 bases from J, the junction contained 4 bases not matched to a gene. In nucleotides, the CDR3 is TGTGCCAGCAGCTTAGAAGGCGGGGGGAATACGCAGTATTTT. Amino acids: CASSLEGGGNTQYF.

The J gene is TRBJ1-5, the V gene TRBV7-2; a possible D gene is TRBD1 (6 bases). CDR3 length: 12 amino acids. The V gene's germline CDR1 is SGHTA and CDR2 FQGNSA. Trimming took 6 bases from V and 6 from J, leaving 9 bases between them. This CDR3 is CASSKDSQPQHF. CDR3 nucleotide sequence: TGTGCCAGCAGTAAGGACAGTCAGCCCCAGCATTTT.

The chain carries TRBV19 and TRBJ2-1, with TRBD1 matching over 8 bases. Germline V gene lookup returns CDR1 LNHDA and CDR2 SQIVND (reference sequence). CDR3 size: 12 residues. With 4 bases clipped from V and 9 bases from J, the junction kept 2 bases outside the gene matches. The chain's CDR3 is CASSRTGSEQFF. CDR3 DNA sequence: TGTGCCAGTAGTAGGACAGGGTCTGAGCAGTTCTTC.

V and J are TRBV7-6 and TRBJ2-7, with D possibly matching TRBD2 (5 bases). The germline V and J ends were trimmed by 2 bases and 6 bases, with 14 bases remaining between them. The CDR3 has 14 amino acids. Germline-derived CDR1 and CDR2 are SGHVS and FNYEAQ. This CDR3 is CASSLMVVGSEQYF. The CDR3, as DNA: TGTGCCAGCAGCTTAATGGTGGTAGGGAGCGAGCAGTACTTC.

The V gene is TRBV5-6, the J gene TRBJ1-5; 7 bases map to TRBD1. Per germline, CDR1 SGHDT and CDR2 YYEEEE. The CDR3 sequence is 14 residues long. Trimming cost V 4 bases and J 4 bases; bases outside gene matches: 5. CDR3 region: CASSNYRGNQPQHF. CDR3 in DNA: TGTGCCAGCAGCAACTACAGGGGAAATCAGCCCCAGCATTTT.

The V call is TRBV7-9, the J call TRBJ1-1; D is uncertain. In germline, CDR1 is SEHNR, CDR2 FQNEAQ (reference sequence). Between the trimmed V and J ends, which lost 8 bases and 3 bases, there was a span of 16 bases. The CDR3 runs 14 residues. CDR3 loop: CASQAVGLDTEAFF. The DNA of the CDR3 is TGTGCCAGCCAAGCGGTAGGGCTAGACACTGAAGCTTTCTTT.

For the CDR3, the DNA is TGTGCCAGTAGTATAGATCAGAATCAGCCCCAGCATTTT. This codes for CASSIDQNQPQHF. The chain carries TRBV19 and TRBJ1-5, with unresolved D. V lost 0 bases to trimming and J lost 4 bases, with 4 bases between them. Germline CDR1 and CDR2: LNHDA and SQIVND (reference sequence). This CDR3 is built from 13 residues.

The chain employs TRBV5-4 and TRBJ1-1, with 7 bases that match TRBD1. The V segment lost 1 base and the J segment 4 bases; nucleotides outside the gene matches: 1. Germline V CDR1 and CDR2: SGHNT, YYREEE (reference sequence). The CDR3 has 13 amino acids. The DNA of the CDR3 is TGTGCCAGCAGCTTGCCAGGGGGCACTGAAGCTTTCTTT. Translated, it gives CASSLPGGTEAFF.

This clone was seen more than once but under ten times. The chain employs TRBV5-1 and TRBJ1-2, with 8 bases that match TRBD1. The ends lost 3 bases at V and 5 bases at J; junction bases unmatched: 9. Germline V gives CDR1 SGHRS, CDR2 YFSETQ. The CDR3 is made up of 15 amino acids. The CDR3 DNA reads TGCGCCAGCAGCTCGGAGCCTGGGACAGGTTATGGCTACACCTTC. Amino acids: CASSSEPGTGYGYTF.

In this sample, this clone turned up a few times. The chain joins TRBV7-9 to TRBJ2-2, with TRBD1 matching over 9 bases. The CDR3 is 17 residues long. The V segment lost 2 bases and the J segment 2 bases; nucleotides outside the gene matches: 6. The germline CDR1 and CDR2 sequences are SEHNR and FQNEAQ (reference sequence). Written as DNA, the CDR3 is TGTGCCAGCAGCTTATCTTGGGACAGGGTCAACACCGGGGAGCTGTTTTTT. Protein: CASSLSWDRVNTGELFF.

The genes are TRBV7-3 and TRBJ2-1; TRBD2 might be the D (6 bases). There are 13 residues in the CDR3. The germline gives CDR1 SGHTA, CDR2 FQGTGA. Trimming took off 2 bases at V and 7 bases at J, with 9 bases between the two ends. The CDR3 sequence: CASSLVGGNEQFF. The DNA for the CDR3 is TGTGCCAGCAGCTTAGTGGGAGGTAATGAGCAGTTCTTC.